A selection of T cell receptor beta chains follows, all from one sample in a study of early T cells in non-severe SARS-CoV-2 infection. One entry per CDR3 protein results from TCRdb running MiXCR on the 5' RACE reads. The table has about 20,000 distinct CDR3 sequences, about 4.4% seen once; the top ten hold less than 6%. Sequencing was carried out using whole blood. The receptors derive from an adult who was a healthcare worker with PCR-confirmed SARS-CoV-2 infection or an uninfected control (not recorded which). CDR3s include the opening cysteine and the closing phenylalanine or tryptophan. Each record gives: J gene, V gene, clone size, D gene, CDR3 DNA, CDR3 protein. The D gene is left open where the match is weak. Clone sizes are shown as once, few or many counts, or a class when the clone is expanded.

j_call: TRBJ1-4
v_call: TRBV10-3
clone_size: medium-sized
d_call: -
cdr3_nt: TGTGCCATCAGTGAGCGCCAGGGTGTTGGTTTTGGCGAAAAACTGTTTTTT
cdr3_aa: CAISERQGVGFGEKLFF

j_call: TRBJ1-1
v_call: TRBV2
clone_size: medium-sized
d_call: -
cdr3_nt: TGTGCCAGCAGTGAAAGTTTTGAAGCTTTCTTT
cdr3_aa: CASSESFEAFF

j_call: TRBJ2-4
v_call: TRBV20-1
clone_size: many
d_call: -
cdr3_nt: TGCAGTGTCAGAGGGGACTCTGCAGGACTAGCCAAAAACATTCAGTACTTC
cdr3_aa: CSVRGDSAGLAKNIQYF

j_call: TRBJ2-1
v_call: TRBV19
clone_size: many
d_call: -
cdr3_nt: TGTGCCAGTAGTAGACAGGACAGCGAGGATGAGCAGTTCTTC
cdr3_aa: CASSRQDSEDEQFF

j_call: TRBJ2-3
v_call: TRBV7-2
clone_size: many
d_call: -
cdr3_nt: TGTGCCAGCAGCTGGAGGACAGATACGCAGTATTTT
cdr3_aa: CASSWRTDTQYF

j_call: TRBJ2-7
v_call: TRBV2
clone_size: few
d_call: -
cdr3_nt: TGTGCCAGCACCGAGGCGGGATACGAGCAGTACTTC
cdr3_aa: CASTEAGYEQYF

j_call: TRBJ2-5
v_call: TRBV12-3/TRBV12-4
clone_size: many
d_call: -
cdr3_nt: TGTGCCAGCAGTTTCGGGGGCGGGGAGACCCAGTACTTC
cdr3_aa: CASSFGGGETQYF

j_call: TRBJ2-7
v_call: TRBV2
clone_size: many
d_call: -
cdr3_nt: TGTGCCAGCAGTGCAGCCCCCGGCAGGGGAAACGAGCAGTACTTC
cdr3_aa: CASSAAPGRGNEQYF

j_call: TRBJ2-1
v_call: TRBV7-3
clone_size: many
d_call: -
cdr3_nt: TGTGCCAGCAGCCGGGGGCTCGATGAGCAGTTCTTC
cdr3_aa: CASSRGLDEQFF

j_call: TRBJ2-7
v_call: TRBV30
clone_size: many
d_call: -
cdr3_nt: TGTGCCTGGAGTTCGTCTAGCTACGAGCAGTACTTC
cdr3_aa: CAWSSSSYEQYF

j_call: TRBJ2-1
v_call: TRBV20-1
clone_size: many
d_call: TRBD2
cdr3_nt: TGCAGTGCTCGTGGCGGGAGGAGACTCACCGACAATGAGCAGTTCTTC
cdr3_aa: CSARGGRRLTDNEQFF

j_call: TRBJ2-6
v_call: TRBV6-2/TRBV6-3
clone_size: many
d_call: TRBD1
cdr3_nt: TGTGCCAGCAGTTACGGGACAGGTCGCTCTGGGGCCAACGTCCTGACTTTC
cdr3_aa: CASSYGTGRSGANVLTF

j_call: TRBJ1-2
v_call: TRBV9
clone_size: many
d_call: -
cdr3_nt: TGTGCCAGCAGCGGCGCCGAAGGCATCTATGGCTACACCTTC
cdr3_aa: CASSGAEGIYGYTF

j_call: TRBJ1-6
v_call: TRBV10-3
clone_size: many
d_call: -
cdr3_nt: TGTGCCATCAGTAGACAAGGGGATTCGCCCCTCCACTTT
cdr3_aa: CAISRQGDSPLHF

j_call: TRBJ2-2
v_call: TRBV3-1
clone_size: few
d_call: TRBD2
cdr3_nt: TGTGCCACTGCGGGAGCCGGGGAGCTGTTTTTT
cdr3_aa: CATAGAGELFF

j_call: TRBJ2-1
v_call: TRBV11-2
clone_size: many
d_call: TRBD2
cdr3_nt: TGTGCCAGCAGCCCGAGTGGACTAGCGGGAAGTTCCTACAATGAGCAGTTCTTC
cdr3_aa: CASSPSGLAGSSYNEQFF

j_call: TRBJ1-1
v_call: TRBV20-1
clone_size: many
d_call: TRBD1
cdr3_nt: TGCAGTGCTACCAGGGGGGATGGCACTGAAGCTTTCTTT
cdr3_aa: CSATRGDGTEAFF

j_call: TRBJ1-3
v_call: TRBV3-1
clone_size: few
d_call: -
cdr3_nt: TGTGCCAGCAGCCTATCTAGGGTAAATGGAAACACCATATATTTT
cdr3_aa: CASSLSRVNGNTIYF

j_call: TRBJ2-3
v_call: TRBV19
clone_size: many
d_call: -
cdr3_nt: TGTGCCAGTAGTCCAAGACAGACGTTCACAGATACGCAGTATTTT
cdr3_aa: CASSPRQTFTDTQYF